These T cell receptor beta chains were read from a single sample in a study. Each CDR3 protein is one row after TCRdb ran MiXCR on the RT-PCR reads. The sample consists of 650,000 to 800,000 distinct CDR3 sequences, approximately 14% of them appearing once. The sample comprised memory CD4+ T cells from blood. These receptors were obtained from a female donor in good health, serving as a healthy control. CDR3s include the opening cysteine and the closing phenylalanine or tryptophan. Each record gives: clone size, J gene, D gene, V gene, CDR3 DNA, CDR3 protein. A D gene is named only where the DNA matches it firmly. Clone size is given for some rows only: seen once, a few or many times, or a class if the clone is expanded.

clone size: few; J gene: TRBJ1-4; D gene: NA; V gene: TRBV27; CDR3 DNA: TGTGCCAGCAGACCCGGACAGTTTGGCCATGAAAAACTGTTTTTT; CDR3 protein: CASRPGQFGHEKLFF
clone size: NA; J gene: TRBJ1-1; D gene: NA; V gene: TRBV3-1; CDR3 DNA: TGTGCCAGCAGCCGCGAACGGGGGACAAACACTGAAGCTTTCTTT; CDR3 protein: CASSRERGTNTEAFF
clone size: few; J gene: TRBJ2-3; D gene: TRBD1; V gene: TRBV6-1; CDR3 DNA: TGTGCCAGCAGCGCTCAACAGGGGATTAGCACAGATACGCAGTATTTT; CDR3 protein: CASSAQQGISTDTQYF
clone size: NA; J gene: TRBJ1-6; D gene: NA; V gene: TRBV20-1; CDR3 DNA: TGCAGTGCTAAATCAGGGGCCTTCAATAATTCACCCCTCCACTTT; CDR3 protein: CSAKSGAFNNSPLHF
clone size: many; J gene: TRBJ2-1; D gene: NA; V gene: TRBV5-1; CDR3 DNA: TGCGCCAGCAGGGCAGGTCACTTATCCTACAATGAGCAGTTCTTC; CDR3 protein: CASRAGHLSYNEQFF
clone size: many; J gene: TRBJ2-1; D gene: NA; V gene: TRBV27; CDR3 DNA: TGTGCCAGCAGTCCACGGACTTTATACAATGAGCAGTTCTTC; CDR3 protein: CASSPRTLYNEQFF
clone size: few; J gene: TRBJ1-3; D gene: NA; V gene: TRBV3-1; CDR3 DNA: TGTGCCAGCAGCCAACGAGAAAACACCATATATTTT; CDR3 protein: CASSQRENTIYF
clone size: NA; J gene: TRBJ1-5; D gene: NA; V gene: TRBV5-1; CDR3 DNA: TGCGCCAGCAGCTTGGACCACATGGGCAATCAGCCCCAGCATTTT; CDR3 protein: CASSLDHMGNQPQHF
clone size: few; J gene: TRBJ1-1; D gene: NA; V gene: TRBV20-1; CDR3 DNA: TGCAGTGCTAGAATTTTGCGGGGTGGGAGCACTGAAGCTTTCTTT; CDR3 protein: CSARILRGGSTEAFF
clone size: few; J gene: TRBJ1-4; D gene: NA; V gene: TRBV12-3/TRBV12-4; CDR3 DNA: TGTGCCAGCAGTATCCGGGACACAAATGAAAAACTGTTTTTT; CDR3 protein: CASSIRDTNEKLFF
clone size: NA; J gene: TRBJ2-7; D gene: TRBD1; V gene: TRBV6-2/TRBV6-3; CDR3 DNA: TGTGCCAGCAGTCCACGTTGGACAGGCTTTTCCTACGAGCAGTACTTC; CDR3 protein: CASSPRWTGFSYEQYF
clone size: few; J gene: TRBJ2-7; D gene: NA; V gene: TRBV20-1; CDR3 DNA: TGCAGTGCAGGACTTAGGGTATCGGTGAACGAGCAGTACTTC; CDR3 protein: CSAGLRVSVNEQYF
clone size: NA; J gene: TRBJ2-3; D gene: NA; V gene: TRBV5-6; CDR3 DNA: TGTGCCAGCAGCTCTAGGGAAACAGATACGCAGTATTTT; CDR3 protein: CASSSRETDTQYF
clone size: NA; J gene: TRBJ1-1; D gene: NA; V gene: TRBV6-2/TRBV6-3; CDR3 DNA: TGTGCCAGCAGCACGGGGGGGGGCTACACTGAAGCTTTCTTT; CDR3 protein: CASSTGGGYTEAFF
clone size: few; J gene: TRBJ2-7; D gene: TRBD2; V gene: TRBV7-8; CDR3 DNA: TGTGCCAGCAGCTTAGAGCCCCGGGACTACTCCTACGAGCAGTACTTC; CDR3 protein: CASSLEPRDYSYEQYF
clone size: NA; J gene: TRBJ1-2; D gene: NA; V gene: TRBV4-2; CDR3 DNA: TGTGCCAGCAGCCAAGATTTTCCCTATGGCTACACCTTC; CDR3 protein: CASSQDFPYGYTF
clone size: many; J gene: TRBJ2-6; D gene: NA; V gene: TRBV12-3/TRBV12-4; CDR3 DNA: TGTGCCAGCAGTTTAGGGACCTCTGGGGCCAACGTCCTGACTTTC; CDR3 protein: CASSLGTSGANVLTF
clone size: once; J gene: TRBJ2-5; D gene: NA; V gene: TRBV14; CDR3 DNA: TGTGCCAGCAGCCAATCGTTGTCGCGGGAGACCCAGTACTTC; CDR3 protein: CASSQSLSRETQYF
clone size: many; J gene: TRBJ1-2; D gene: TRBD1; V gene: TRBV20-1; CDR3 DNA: TGCAGTGCTGAGAGACAGGGCTATGGCTACACCTTC; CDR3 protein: CSAERQGYGYTF
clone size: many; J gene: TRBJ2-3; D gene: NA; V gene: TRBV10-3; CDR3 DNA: TGTGCCATCAGTGCCGCCGAGGGGCTAGACACAGATACGCAGTATTTT; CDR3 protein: CAISAAEGLDTDTQYF
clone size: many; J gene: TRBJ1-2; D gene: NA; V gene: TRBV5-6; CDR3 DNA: TGTGCCAGCAGCACGACTCCTAACTATGGCTACACCTTC; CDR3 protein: CASSTTPNYGYTF
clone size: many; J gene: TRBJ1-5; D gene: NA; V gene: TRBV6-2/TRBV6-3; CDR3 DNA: TGTGCCAGCAGTAACGGGGGGATTGGCAATCAGCCCCAGCATTTT; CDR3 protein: CASSNGGIGNQPQHF
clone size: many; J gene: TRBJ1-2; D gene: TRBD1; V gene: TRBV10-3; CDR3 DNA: TGTGCCATCAGTGCGCCGGACAGGGGGCAGAGTGGCTACACCTTC; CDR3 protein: CAISAPDRGQSGYTF
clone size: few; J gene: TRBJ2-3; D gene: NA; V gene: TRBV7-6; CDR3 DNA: TGTGCCAGCAGCTTAGAACACACAGATACGCAGTATTTT; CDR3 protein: CASSLEHTDTQYF
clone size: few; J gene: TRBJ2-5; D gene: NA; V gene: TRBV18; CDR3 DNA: TGTGCCAGCTCACCCGCGGGACTCTTACAAGAGACCCAGTACTTC; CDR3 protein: CASSPAGLLQETQYF
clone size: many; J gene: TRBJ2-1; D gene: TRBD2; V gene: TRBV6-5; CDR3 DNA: TGTGCCAGCAGTTACCGTGGGACTAGCTCCAATGAGCAGTTCTTC; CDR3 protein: CASSYRGTSSNEQFF
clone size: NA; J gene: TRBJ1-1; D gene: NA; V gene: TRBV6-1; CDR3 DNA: TGTGCCAGCAACTGGGACGGCTACACTGAAGCTTTCTTT; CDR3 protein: CASNWDGYTEAFF
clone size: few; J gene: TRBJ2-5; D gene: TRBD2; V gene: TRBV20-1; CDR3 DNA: TGCAGTGCTACACTAGCGGGGGGTCCGGGGGCCCAGTACTTC; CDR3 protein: CSATLAGGPGAQYF
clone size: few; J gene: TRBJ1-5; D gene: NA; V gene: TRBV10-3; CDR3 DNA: TGTGCCATCAGTGAGGTTCAGGGTGGGCAGCCCCAGCATTTT; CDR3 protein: CAISEVQGGQPQHF
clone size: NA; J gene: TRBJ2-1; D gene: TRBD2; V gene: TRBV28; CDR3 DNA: TGTGCCAGCAGTTTATCGAGGGGGCTAGCGGGATTC; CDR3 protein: CASSLSRGLAGF
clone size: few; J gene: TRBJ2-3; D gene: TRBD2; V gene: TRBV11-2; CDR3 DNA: TGTGCCAGCAGCTTGACTAGCGGGAGTAGGACAGATACGCAGTATTTT; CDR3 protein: CASSLTSGSRTDTQYF
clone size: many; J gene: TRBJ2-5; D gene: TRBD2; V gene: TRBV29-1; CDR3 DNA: TGCAGCGTCCTCGGACTAGCGGGAGGTGAGGAGACCCAGTACTTC; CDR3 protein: CSVLGLAGGEETQYF
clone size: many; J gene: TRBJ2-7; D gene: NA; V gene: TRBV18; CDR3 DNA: TGTGCCAGCTCACCGACTGCCACCTCCTACGAGCAGTACTTC; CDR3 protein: CASSPTATSYEQYF